This T cell receptor (beta chain) originates from a study of post-analysis software for immune sequencing data. Study observations and caveats: Patients showed TRBV5-6, TRBV5-1 and TRBV20-1 among a few TRBV segments more frequent than in controls. Co-batched samples clustered tightly together by F measure. Normalized Chao1 diversity was significantly reduced in patients versus controls.

The CDR3 covers 13 residues. Germline CDR1 and CDR2: SQVTM and ANQGSEA. Trimming removed 5 bases at V and 2 bases at J, with 13 bases between. Every TCR beta cDNA library bore unique molecular identifiers. The T cell input of roughly 0.9 to 10 million gave around 450,000 cDNA molecules. TCRdb fed the PCR reads into MiXCR, producing one record per CDR3 protein. The table records fewer than 900,000 distinct CDR3 sequences, 40% to 55% of them present only once. For this clonotype: Its antigen is as yet unknown.

Sequencing was performed on blood. This TCR was recovered from a girl aged 10-17 years with multiple sclerosis. The chain is built from TRBV29-1 and TRBJ2-7; D assignment may be TRBD1 or TRBD2 (5 bases each). CDR3 DNA: TGCAGCGTTTCCCTTGGGGGTCCCTACGAGCAGTACTTC. Protein product: CSVSLGGPYEQYF.